Presented here are 21 T cell receptor beta chains from one specimen sequenced in a study of radiotherapy plus CTLA-4 blockade in lung cancer. The protocol was immunoSEQ multiplex PCR, while the TCRdb copy is restricted to in-frame clones and leaves out a portion. This table holds about 50,000 clones, around 84% found once. Sequenced material: peripheral blood, taken from a patient treated with radiotherapy plus ipilimumab. These TCRs come from a human donor with non-small cell lung cancer whose response to radiotherapy plus ipilimumab could not be evaluated.

V and J are TRBV6-1 and TRBJ2-7; 7 positions agree with TRBD2. V was pared by 6 bases and J by 6 bases, with 8 bases of the junction left unmatched. This CDR3 region has 13 residues. The germline CDR1 and CDR2 sequences are MNHNS and SASEGT. The DNA for the CDR3 is TGTGCCAGCAGGACTAGCAGCGTGGGCGAGCAGTACTTC. It yields the protein CASRTSSVGEQYF.

The gene calls are TRBV7-2 and TRBJ1-2; D perhaps matches TRBD1 (5 bases). The V gene's germline CDR1 is SGHTA and CDR2 FQGNSA. The CDR3 runs to 14 residues. V lost 1 base and J 4 bases, leaving 10 bases between the germline ends. The CDR3 sequence: CASSLGRQGYGYTF. CDR3 nucleotide sequence: TGTGCCAGCAGCTTAGGGCGCCAGGGCTATGGCTACACCTTC.

V is TRBV5-1 and J is TRBJ2-5; 10 bases map to TRBD1. Judging by the DNA end, TRBJ2-7 fits better; the J call may be wrong. CDR1 and CDR2 (germline): SGHRS, YFSETQ. The CDR3 extends over 15 amino acids. CDR3 nucleotides: TGCGCCAGCAGCCCCCGGACAGGGGGAGGTTACGAGCAGTACTTC. Its protein product is CASSPRTGGGYEQYF.

The rearrangement links TRBV7-3 to TRBJ2-2, with TRBD2 as a possible D gene (6 bases). The V and J ends lost 1 base and 2 bases respectively, with 11 bases between them. The germline V gene encodes CDR1 SGHTA and CDR2 FQGTGA. The length of the CDR3 is 16 residues. CDR3 in amino acids: CASSLIGSGNTGELFF. The CDR3 DNA reads as TGTGCCAGCAGCTTAATCGGGAGTGGTAACACCGGGGAGCTGTTTTTT.

The J gene is TRBJ2-5, the V gene TRBV19; 7 bases fit TRBD1. The trim removed 6 bases at V and 9 bases at J, leaving 16 bases unmatched. Per germline, CDR1 LNHDA and CDR2 SQIVND (reference sequence). This CDR3 comprises 15 residues. The CDR3, as DNA: TGTGCCAGTAGCAAAGGGGACAGCCGCCGGTGGGCCCAGTACTTC. This sequence encodes CASSKGDSRRWAQYF.

This chain links TRBV7-6 with TRBJ2-3; 11 bases agree with TRBD1. With 4 bases clipped from V and 5 bases from J, the junction kept 5 bases outside the gene matches. This CDR3 has 15 residues. Germline V gives CDR1 SGHVS, CDR2 FNYEAQ. CDR3 residues: CASSSGQGAEDTQYF. Written as DNA, the CDR3 is TGTGCCAGCAGCTCCGGACAGGGGGCGGAAGATACGCAGTATTTT.

J is TRBJ2-7 and V is TRBV7-3, with 13 positions matching TRBD2. The CDR3 loop spans 15 amino acids. Trimming removed 4 bases from V and 3 bases from J; junction bases left unmatched: 3. Germline CDR1 is SGHTA and CDR2 is FQGTGA. CDR3 nucleotide sequence: TGTGCCAGCAGCTCCGGACTAGCGGGAGACTACGAGCAGTACTTC. This translates into CASSSGLAGDYEQYF.

The gene calls are TRBV9 and TRBJ2-7; a weak D match, TRBD2 (6 bases). The CDR3 is made up of 12 amino acids. Germline values: CDR1 SGDLS, CDR2 YYNGEE. V lost 4 bases to trimming and J lost 6 bases, with 11 bases between them. CDR3 coding DNA: TGTGCCAGCAGCAGACTCGGGGGCGAGCAGTACTTC. Translated, it gives CASSRLGGEQYF.

The chain joins TRBV27 to TRBJ2-2; 8 positions match TRBD1. Looked up from germline, CDR1 is MNHEY and CDR2 is SMNVEV (reference sequence). CDR3 length equals 17 residues. V trimming: 5 bases; J trimming: 0 bases; junction bases outside the gene matches: 8. CDR3 nucleotides: TGTGCCAGCAGTAAGACAGGGGCTACTTCGAACACCGGGGAGCTGTTTTTT. Its protein is CASSKTGATSNTGELFF.

Comment on this clone: At one boundary the junction diverges from the germline segment, which might be a read error. The chain recombines TRBV15 with TRBJ2-7; D is possibly TRBD2 (5 bases). Germline CDR1 is LNHNV and CDR2 is YYDKDF (reference sequence). The CDR3 is made up of 15 amino acids. The CDR3 DNA reads TGTGCCACCGGCAGAATCCGGGATTACTCCTACGAGCAGTACTTC. Its translation is CATGRIRDYSYEQYF.

The chain combines TRBV19 with TRBJ1-2; D might be TRBD1 (6 bases). The CDR3 is 16 amino acids. V was shortened by 6 bases and J by 2 bases, with 19 bases between the two germline ends. CDR1 is LNHDA, CDR2 SQIVND, per germline (reference sequence). The CDR3 sequence is CASRSLSRGSNYGYTF. CDR3 in DNA: TGTGCCAGTAGGTCCCTCTCCAGGGGCTCAAACTATGGCTACACCTTC.

CDR3 nucleotides: TGTGCCAGCAGTTTGGCGGCAGGGAGGACTGAAGCTTTCTTT. Protein sequence: CASSLAAGRTEAFF. This chain connects TRBV28 to TRBJ1-1, with D perhaps matching TRBD1 (5 bases). Trimming pared 3 bases from V and 5 bases from J, leaving 13 bases between. CDR3 size: 14 residues. The germline gives CDR1 MDHEN, CDR2 SYDVKM.

The V and J genes are TRBV19 and TRBJ2-7; weak D call: TRBD1 (6 bases). CDR1 LNHDA and CDR2 SQIVND come from the germline V gene (reference sequence). This CDR3 has 15 amino acids. With 5 bases removed from V and 2 bases from J, the gap between germline ends came to 16 bases. CDR3 sequence: CASSSSSTGTYEQYF. The CDR3 DNA reads as TGTGCCAGTAGTTCATCGTCAACAGGGACCTACGAGCAGTACTTC.

This chain connects TRBV5-5 to TRBJ1-4, with D perhaps TRBD1 (6 bases). The germline gives CDR1 SGHKS, CDR2 YYEKEE (reference sequence). The CDR3 length is 15 residues. V was cut by 0 bases and J by 8 bases, with 14 bases left in between. Written as DNA, the CDR3 is TGTGCCAGCAGCTTGGGGTGGACAGCGGGAGAAAAACTGTTTTTT. Its protein product is CASSLGWTAGEKLFF. Looking up the rest from reference TRBV5-5 and TRBJ1-4 gives the full variable domain: DAGVTQSPTHLIKTRGQQVTLRCSPISGHKSVSWYQQVLGQGPQFIFQYYEKEERGRGNFPDRFSARQFPNYSSELNVNALLLGDSALYLCASSLGWTAGEKLFFGSGTQLSVL.

The chain recombines TRBV7-2 with TRBJ1-2; no clear D. The CDR3 is 17 residues long. Trimming left V 1 base short and J 8 bases short, with 23 bases between. The germline V gene has CDR1 SGHTA and CDR2 FQGNSA. DNA for the CDR3: TGTGCCAGCAGCTTAGAGTCCCGGGGAGGACCGCAATTCGGCTACACCTTC. Translated, it gives CASSLESRGGPQFGYTF.

The gene calls are TRBV9 and TRBJ2-3; D is unclear. CDR1 and CDR2 from the germline V gene are SGDLS and YYNGEE. The CDR3 contains 14 residues. V gave up 0 bases and J gave up 0 bases, with 5 bases separating them. CDR3 amino acids: CASSVGQSTDTQYF. Here the CDR3 DNA reads TGTGCCAGCAGCGTAGGCCAGAGCACAGATACGCAGTATTTT.

The V call is TRBV25-1, the J call TRBJ2-3, with D uncertain. Germline-derived CDR1 and CDR2 are MGHDK and SYGVNS. The CDR3 runs 11 residues. With 4 bases removed from V and 4 bases from J, the gap between germline ends came to 3 bases. CDR3 sequence: CASSVSDTQYF. In DNA form, the CDR3 reads TGTGCCAGCAGTGTATCAGATACGCAGTATTTT.

The chain recombines TRBV4-2 with TRBJ2-1, with 7 positions matching TRBD1. The V gene's germline CDR1 is LGHNA and CDR2 YNFKEQ. The CDR3 loop spans 16 amino acids. The trim removed 3 bases at V and 1 base at J, leaving 6 bases unmatched. CDR3 residues: CASSQATGDSYNEQFF. Written as DNA, the CDR3 is TGTGCCAGCAGCCAGGCCACAGGGGATTCCTACAATGAGCAGTTCTTC.

V and J are TRBV7-9 and TRBJ1-2; tentative D call: TRBD1 (6 bases). Germline V gives CDR1 SEHNR, CDR2 FQNEAQ (reference sequence). With 1 base removed from V and 6 bases from J, the gap between germline ends came to 9 bases. This CDR3 is 13 amino acids long. The CDR3 bases are TGTGCCAGCAGCTTAGATTACAGGGATGGCTACACCTTC. Protein: CASSLDYRDGYTF.

The chain has TRBV19 and TRBJ1-5; D gene uncertain. The CDR3 extends over 15 amino acids. CDR1 LNHDA and CDR2 SQIVND come from the germline V gene (reference sequence). Trimming shortened V by 3 bases and J by 2 bases, and 11 bases separated the two germline ends. The CDR3 bases are TGTGCCAGTAGTATCCAGGCAGGCGGCAATCAGCCCCAGCATTTT. This translates into CASSIQAGGNQPQHF.

V usage is TRBV27 and J usage is TRBJ1-1; 7 bases agree with TRBD1. Germline-derived CDR1 and CDR2 are MNHEY and SMNVEV (reference sequence). V shed 3 bases and J 1 base; nucleotides not matched to a gene: 17. CDR3 length: 19 residues. The CDR3: CASSLEAPGQMGRNTEAFF. CDR3 nucleotide sequence: TGTGCCAGCAGTTTGGAGGCCCCGGGACAGATGGGAAGGAACACTGAAGCTTTCTTT.